The clone carrying this T cell receptor beta chain occurred a few times. This entry belongs to a study of T cells in localized non-small cell lung cancer. The CDR3 runs 14 residues. V lost 5 bases, J lost 0 bases, and 7 bases lay in between. CDR1 is LNHDA, CDR2 SQIVND, per germline (reference sequence). The protocol was immunoSEQ multiplex PCR, while the TCRdb copy is restricted to in-frame clones and leaves out a portion. The data hold under 75,000 clones, with roughly 90% observed a single time. The material sequenced was peripheral blood, taken before any cancer treatment. The origin of this receptor is an older male donor with stage III squamous cell lung carcinoma. This chain joins TRBV19 and TRBJ1-4; D gene unclear. The DNA of the CDR3 is TGTGCCAGTAGTCAGGTGTCAACTAATGAAAAACTGTTTTTT. It specifies CASSQVSTNEKLFF. The full variable domain, in which reference TRBV19 and TRBJ1-4 provide the parts outside the CDR3, is DGGITQSPKYLFRKEGQNVTLSCEQNLNHDAMYWYRQDPGQGLRLIYYSQIVNDFQKGDIAEGYSVSREKKESFPLTVTSAQKNPTAFYLCASSQVSTNEKLFFGSGTQLSVL.